One sample yielded the 15 T cell receptor beta chains listed below, sequenced in a study of T cells in Graves' hyperthyroidism and ophthalmopathy. RNA transcripts were the template for amplifying TCR beta CDR3 regions. A set of HTBI primers served as the primers for a first-round RT-PCR of the TCR CDR3. TCRdb re-called the multiplex PCR reads through MiXCR, storing one row per CDR3 protein. In the table there are a few hundred thousand distinct CDR3 sequences, approximately 14% of which are singletons. Sample: blood. Receptor source: a woman younger than 35 with Graves' hyperthyroidism that later progressed to Graves' ophthalmopathy.

The chain employs TRBV9 and TRBJ2-1, with TRBD2 as a possible D gene (5 bases). Trimming shortened V by 2 bases and J by 3 bases, and 12 bases separated the two germline ends. The length of the CDR3 is 15 residues. Germline lookup yields CDR1 SGDLS and CDR2 YYNGEE. CDR3 in amino acids: CASSVDGLCYNEQFF. The CDR3 DNA sequence: TGTGCCAGCAGCGTCGACGGACTTTGCTACAATGAGCAGTTCTTC.

This clonotype has ten or more counts. The chain joins TRBV7-8 to TRBJ1-1; no clear D. V dropped 4 bases and J dropped 1 base, with 10 bases sitting between them. Looked up from germline, CDR1 is SGHVS and CDR2 is FQNEAQ. The CDR3 consists of 14 residues. The CDR3 DNA reads as TGTGCCAGCAGCTCACTGGGAGGGAACACTGAAGCTTTCTTT. Translated, it gives CASSSLGGNTEAFF. Full variable domain (rest looked up from reference TRBV7-8 and TRBJ1-1): GAGVSQSPRYKVAKRGQDVALRCDPISGHVSLFWYQQALGQGPEFLTYFQNEAQLDKSGLPSDRFFAERPEGSVSTLKIQRTQQEDSAVYLCASSSLGGNTEAFFGQGTRLTVV.

This sequence joins TRBV4-3 and TRBJ2-5, with D possibly matching TRBD2 (5 bases). The V and J ends lost 4 bases and 10 bases respectively, with 13 bases between them. The CDR3 length is 12 residues. Germline V lookup: CDR1 LGHNA, CDR2 YSLEER. This CDR3 reads CASSLEGGIQYF. CDR3 nucleotide sequence: TGCGCCAGCAGCCTCGAGGGTGGGATCCAGTACTTC.

Of note for this clonotype: Likely a read error: the CDR3 ends without its conserved phenylalanine or tryptophan. The gene calls are TRBV12-3 or TRBV12-4 and TRBJ2-7; the D gene could be TRBD1 or TRBD2 (5 bases each). The CDR3 has 15 amino acids. The V and J ends lost 7 bases and 2 bases respectively, with 18 bases between them. This CDR3 reads CASTDGPGAAYEQYS. CDR3 sequence (DNA): TGTGCCAGCACCGACGGGCCCGGGGCAGCCTACGAGCAGTACTCC.

This clonotype occurred a few times. The chain uses TRBV27 and TRBJ2-3; D gene unclear. In germline, CDR1 is MNHEY, CDR2 SMNVEV (reference sequence). The CDR3 totals 14 residues. Trimming stripped 2 bases from V and 4 bases from J, with 10 bases between. The CDR3 coding sequence is TGTGCCAGCAGTTTAGTAATTGGGGCAGATACGCAGTATTTT. The encoded protein is CASSLVIGADTQYF.

A few counts support this clonotype. The V and J genes are TRBV7-6 and TRBJ2-7, with 11 bases aligning to TRBD2. Germline-derived CDR1 and CDR2 are SGHVS and FNYEAQ. J lost 5 bases, V lost 5 bases, and 5 bases had no gene match. CDR3 length equals 14 residues. The CDR3 here is CASSTSGSIDEQYF. The CDR3 coding sequence is TGTGCCAGCAGCACTAGCGGGAGTATCGACGAGCAGTACTTC.

This clonotype was seen at least ten times. The CDR3 bases are TGTGCCAGCAGTTCGTACAGGGAGACAGATACGCAGTATTTT. It yields the protein CASSSYRETDTQYF. The chain is built from TRBV6-2 or TRBV6-3 and TRBJ2-3; D perhaps matches TRBD1 (6 bases). Per the germline V gene, CDR1 is MNHEY and CDR2 is SVGEGT. This CDR3 region has 14 residues. V lost 4 bases, J lost 3 bases, and 11 bases lay in between.

The chain is built from TRBV19 and TRBJ2-1; 8 bases are shared with TRBD2. J was trimmed by 2 bases and V by 4 bases; bases with no gene match: 10. Germline loops: CDR1 LNHDA, CDR2 SQIVND (reference sequence). The CDR3 runs 17 residues. The chain's CDR3 is CASSTRGLAPTYNEQFF. The CDR3 region has the DNA TGTGCCAGTAGTACCCGCGGACTAGCTCCCACCTACAATGAGCAGTTCTTC. The full variable domain, rest sourced from reference TRBV19 and TRBJ2-1, is DGGITQSPKYLFRKEGQNVTLSCEQNLNHDAMYWYRQDPGQGLRLIYYSQIVNDFQKGDIAEGYSVSREKKESFPLTVTSAQKNPTAFYLCASSTRGLAPTYNEQFFGPGTRLTVL.

This clonotype appeared many times. The rearrangement uses TRBV6-2 or TRBV6-3 and TRBJ2-1; unclear D gene. CDR3 size: 17 residues. V was trimmed by 3 bases and J by 0 bases, leaving 15 bases between them. CDR1 and CDR2 (germline): MNHEY, SVGEGT. The CDR3, as DNA: TGTGCCAGCAGTTATTTTGGGGAACCACCCTCCTACAATGAGCAGTTCTTC. Translation: CASSYFGEPPSYNEQFF.

This chain uses TRBV25-1 with TRBJ2-2; TRBD2 matches at 8 bases. The CDR3 extends over 15 amino acids. Germline V gene data show CDR1 as MGHDK and CDR2 as SYGVNS. Germline trimming cut 8 bases from V and 0 bases from J; bases unmatched to any gene: 5. Here the CDR3 DNA reads TGTGCCAGCCCTCGGGAGGGACCGAACACCGGGGAGCTGTTTTTT. This gives the protein CASPREGPNTGELFF.

This clonotype was found many times. This chain joins TRBV20-1 and TRBJ2-7; a weak D match, TRBD1 (6 bases). Germline V gives CDR1 DFQATT, CDR2 SNEGSKA (reference sequence). The CDR3 consists of 14 residues. V was cut by 1 base and J by 3 bases, with 13 bases left in between. CDR3 loop: CSARARRGIYEQYF. In nucleotides, the CDR3 is TGCAGTGCTAGAGCCCGCAGGGGTATCTACGAGCAGTACTTC.

This clonotype was observed many times. This sequence joins TRBV12-5 and TRBJ2-3; D may be TRBD1 or TRBD2 (7 bases each). There are 16 residues in the CDR3. V was clipped by 1 base and J by 2 bases, with 13 bases between them. Germline assignment: CDR1 LGHNT and CDR2 FRNRAP. CDR3 DNA: TGTGCTAGTGGTTTGGGCAGGGGGGGATTCACAGATACGCAGTATTTT. Amino acid sequence: CASGLGRGGFTDTQYF.

This clonotype was recorded many times. CDR3 region: CASTQGFMDTEAFF. In nucleotides, the CDR3 is TGTGCCAGTACACAGGGTTTCATGGACACTGAAGCTTTCTTT. This rearrangement joins TRBV6-2 or TRBV6-3 to TRBJ1-1; D possibly corresponds to TRBD1 (6 bases). The germline V gene has CDR1 MNHEY and CDR2 SVGEGT. This CDR3 has 14 amino acids. V lost 9 bases, J lost 3 bases, and 17 bases lay in between.

The table lists this clonotype with a few counts. The chain couples TRBV5-1 to TRBJ2-6, with 7 bases fitting TRBD2. Germline V gene data show CDR1 as SGHRS and CDR2 as YFSETQ. Losses at the gene ends were 6 bases for V and 0 bases for J; bases not matched to a gene: 0. This CDR3 spans 14 amino acids. CDR3 nucleotides: TGCGCCAGCAAGCGGGACTCTGGGGCCAACGTCCTGACTTTC. Its translation: CASKRDSGANVLTF.

There are many counts of this clonotype. The chain links TRBV7-9 to TRBJ1-5; D remains unclear. CDR3 length equals 16 residues. Deletions cut 4 bases from V and 0 bases from J, with 13 bases between. Germline CDR1 reads SEHNR; CDR2 reads FQNEAQ (reference sequence). The CDR3 DNA reads TGTGCCAGCAGCTCGACCCGCGGAGGTAGCAATCAGCCCCAGCATTTT. Translation gives CASSSTRGGSNQPQHF.